This T cell receptor (beta chain) was sequenced for a study of shared clonotypes between healthy human individuals. The overall study: A couple of female and three male donors aged 18 to 49 were enrolled.

The CDR3 has 17 amino acids. Germline CDR1 is LNHNV and CDR2 is YYDKDF (reference sequence). Trimming took off 0 bases at V and 0 bases at J, with 15 bases between the two ends. Broader study findings: Enrolling few donors narrowed the genetic and exposure-history diversity that was represented. Sampling covered blood only; tissue repertoires likely differ.

Clones were sequenced by immunoSEQ multiplex PCR, and TCRdb holds only the in-frame ones, with some missing. The sample includes about half a million clones, roughly 80% seen only once; the top ten take roughly 13%. In the case of this clone: Its target is unknown.

Approximately 100 million PBMCs served as the genomic DNA source for unsorted samples. The sequenced material came from PBMCs. This TCR was recovered from a woman aged 40-49 years in good health. Some clones in this sample may be carry-over from other donors' samples. The rearrangement joins TRBV15 to TRBJ2-7; perhaps TRBD2 as D (5 bases). The CDR3 coding sequence is TGTGCCACCAGCAGAGACCCCCGGCGAGGGAGCTCCTACGAGCAGTACTTC. This translates into CATSRDPRRGSSYEQYF.